This section outlines one T cell receptor beta chain sequence together with its context. Its matching antigen is unknown. It was with 60 Vbeta and 13 Jbeta primers that the PCR ran. Assay: immunoSEQ multiplex PCR; the TCRdb copy retains only in-frame clones and omits some. This sample carries 150,000 to 200,000 clones, around 80% of them seen once, and the ten largest clones take under 3%. The germline V gene encodes CDR1 SGHVS and CDR2 FQNEAQ. The CDR3 extends over 16 amino acids. V lost 5 bases and J lost 10; bases outside the gene matches: 17. The data originate from a study of cytomegalovirus exposure and HLA in healthy donors. Study observations and caveats: Most TCR sequences were uncommon, yet certain public TCRs appeared in many donors.

This clonotype originated in a woman in her forties or fifties in good health and CMV-seronegative. The specimen was PBMCs. V usage is TRBV7-8 and J usage is TRBJ2-1; TRBD2 matches at 7 bases. CDR3 residues: CASSPPGGSIEREQFF. The CDR3 nucleotides are TGTGCCAGCAGCCCCCCGGGAGGCAGTATAGAGCGGGAGCAGTTCTTC.